This is a list of T cell receptor beta chains from one sample in a study of T-cell reconstitution after alpha-beta-depleted transplantation in children. Each CDR3 protein is one row after TCRdb ran MiXCR on the PCR reads. The top ten hold 2% to 2.5% of the sample, which has a few hundred thousand distinct CDR3 sequences, approximately 12% seen once. Specimen: PBMCs, mostly from graft donor cells, collected 360 days after TCRalphabeta/CD19-depleted stem cell transplant. These TCRs come from a male patient younger than 18 who had a stem cell transplant for acute myeloid leukemia, so the T cells may come from the graft donor. Both conserved end residues are part of each CDR3. Fields, in order: J gene, clone size, V gene, D gene, CDR3 DNA, CDR3 protein. D genes are given only for firm matches. Part of the rows lack a size; the others show once, few, many or a class for expanded clones.

>TRBJ2-2|few|TRBV6-5|NA
TGTGCCAGCAGTTACAGGCTGTTGCTAGCGAACACCGGGGAGCTGTTTTTT
CASSYRLLLANTGELFF
>TRBJ2-5|once|TRBV15|TRBD1
TGTGCCATCAGCAGATTGCCCGGACAGGGGGCCTATGAGACCCAGTACTTC
CAISRLPGQGAYETQYF
>TRBJ1-5|many|TRBV12-3/TRBV12-4|NA
TGTGCCAGCAGGAGAAGTAGCAATCAGCCCCAGCATTTT
CASRRSSNQPQHF
>TRBJ2-5|few|TRBV29-1|NA
TGCAGCGCCTTCCACGGGGGCCCACAAGAGACCCAGTACTTC
CSAFHGGPQETQYF
>TRBJ2-7|few|TRBV29-1|TRBD1
TGCAGCGTGAGGGCCCCGAGACAGGGGAGGAACGAGCAGTACTTC
CSVRAPRQGRNEQYF
>TRBJ2-1|NA|TRBV7-3|TRBD2
TGTGCCAGCAGCCCTGGGTCGGGGGGGGACAATGAGCAGTTCTTC
CASSPGSGGDNEQFF
>TRBJ2-7|many|TRBV14|NA
TGTGCCAGCAGCCAAGTGTGGGGTTCGGCCTACGAGCAGTACTTC
CASSQVWGSAYEQYF
>TRBJ1-4|many|TRBV28|NA
TGTGCCAGCAGTTCCGGGTCTGAAAAACTGTTTTTT
CASSSGSEKLFF
>TRBJ2-4|few|TRBV2|TRBD2
TGTGCCAGCAGTGAAGAGAAAGGTGGACTAGCGGCCTTTGGGAAAAACATTCAGTACTTC
CASSEEKGGLAAFGKNIQYF
>TRBJ2-7|many|TRBV9|NA
TGTGCCAGCAGCGTAGGGACTACACTTGAGCAGTACTTC
CASSVGTTLEQYF
>TRBJ2-7|few|TRBV20-1|TRBD1
TGCAGTGCTAGAGAGGGAGGGACAGGGATCTACGAGCAGTACTTC
CSAREGGTGIYEQYF
>TRBJ1-5|NA|TRBV28|NA
TGTGCCAGCAGTTCCCATACAGGGCACGGCAATCAGCCCCAGCATTTT
CASSSHTGHGNQPQHF
>TRBJ2-5|many|TRBV10-3|NA
TGTGCCATCAGTGAGTCGGACGGAGTAGAGACCCAGTACTTC
CAISESDGVETQYF
>TRBJ2-2|once|TRBV11-1|TRBD2
TGTGCCAGCAGCTTACGGGGGACTAGCGGGAGACTGGTGGACACCGGGGAGCTGTTTTTT
CASSLRGTSGRLVDTGELFF
>TRBJ2-3|NA|TRBV20-1|NA
TGCAGTGCTAGTATTAGGGATACGCAGTATTTT
CSASIRDTQYF
>TRBJ2-7|many|TRBV29-1|TRBD1
TGCAGCGTTGCTGACAGGGCCTACGAGCAGTACTTC
CSVADRAYEQYF
>TRBJ2-5|few|TRBV25-1|TRBD2
TGTGCCAGCAGTGAATTTAGTAGCGGGAGACGGGAGACCCAGTACTTC
CASSEFSSGRRETQYF
>TRBJ2-5|NA|TRBV5-4|TRBD1
TGTGCCAGCAGCCGATACAGGGGGGAAGAGACCCAGTACTTC
CASSRYRGEETQYF
>TRBJ2-1|few|TRBV4-3|NA
TGCGCCAGCAGCCACCTTAGCGGTTACAATGAGCAGTTCTTC
CASSHLSGYNEQFF
>TRBJ2-2|NA|TRBV7-9|NA
TGTGCCAGCAGCTTTCTGGACGGGGAGCTGTTTTTT
CASSFLDGELFF
>TRBJ2-1|many|TRBV14|NA
TGTGCCAGCAGCCAAGATCTTTGGAGCTCCTACAATGAGCAGTTCTTC
CASSQDLWSSYNEQFF
>TRBJ2-7|many|TRBV4-3|TRBD2
TGCGCCAGCAGCCTAAGGTGGGAGGGCCTTCCCTACGAGCAGTACTTC
CASSLRWEGLPYEQYF
>TRBJ2-2|NA|TRBV24-1|NA
TGTGCCACCAGTGATGCGGGACTTCCAACCGGGGAGCTGTTTTTT
CATSDAGLPTGELFF
>TRBJ2-7|many|TRBV11-2|TRBD2
TGTGCCAGCATCCCCGCGGCCCGACTAGCGGGCTACGAGCAGTACTTC
CASIPAARLAGYEQYF
>TRBJ2-2|few|TRBV28|NA
TGTGCCAGCAGTTTAAGGACACCAGCGAACACCGGGGAGCTGTTTTTT
CASSLRTPANTGELFF
>TRBJ2-1|NA|TRBV7-6|TRBD2
TGTGCCAGCAGCTACACCTTAGCGGGAGGGTCCTACAATGAGCAGTTCTTC
CASSYTLAGGSYNEQFF
>TRBJ1-1|NA|TRBV6-5|NA
TGTGCCAGCAGCCCAGATAACACTGAAGCTTTCTTT
CASSPDNTEAFF
>TRBJ2-4|few|TRBV5-5|TRBD2
TGTGCCAGCAGCCGGACTAGCAGTATAGAGGCCAAAAACATTCAGTACTTC
CASSRTSSIEAKNIQYF
>TRBJ2-7|NA|TRBV25-1|NA
TGTGCCAGCAGTGATTTCGTATTAGGGACCCGGGGTCCCTACGAGCAGTACTTC
CASSDFVLGTRGPYEQYF
>TRBJ2-7|few|TRBV29-1|NA
TGCAGCGTCGGACACGATTCCTACGAGCAGTACTTC
CSVGHDSYEQYF
>TRBJ1-4|few|TRBV6-2/TRBV6-3|NA
TGTGCCAGCAGTTACAGCGTCAGGGGTGAAGAAAAACTGTTTTTT
CASSYSVRGEEKLFF
>TRBJ1-4|NA|TRBV12-3/TRBV12-4|TRBD1
TGTGCCAGCAGTGACAGGGGGCGAGGTGAAAAACTGTTTTTT
CASSDRGRGEKLFF
>TRBJ2-2|NA|TRBV20-1|TRBD2
TGCAGTGCTAGACTAGCGGGAGTGATTTTGAACACCGGGGAGCTGTTTTTT
CSARLAGVILNTGELFF
>TRBJ2-1|NA|TRBV19|NA
TGTGCCAGTAGTAGGGGCTTCTCCTACAATGAGCAGTTCTTC
CASSRGFSYNEQFF
>TRBJ2-7|NA|TRBV29-1|TRBD2
TGCAGCGTTGGGACTAGCGAAATCTACGAGCAGTACTTC
CSVGTSEIYEQYF
>TRBJ1-4|few|TRBV12-3/TRBV12-4|NA
TGTGCCAGCAGTTTTCGACCCCCCGAGGAAAAACTGTTTTTT
CASSFRPPEEKLFF
>TRBJ2-3|many|TRBV18|NA
TGTGCCAGCTCACAACTAAGCACAGATACGCAGTATTTT
CASSQLSTDTQYF
>TRBJ2-7|few|TRBV20-1|NA
TGCAGTGCAGACCCTCCCTCAAGCGGTATTTTCTACGAGCAGTACTTC
CSADPPSSGIFYEQYF
>TRBJ2-7|many|TRBV6-2/TRBV6-3|NA
TGTGCCAGCAGTTACTCCGCGGGGTTGGGTTACGAGCAGTACTTC
CASSYSAGLGYEQYF
>TRBJ2-3|many|TRBV29-1|NA
TGCAGCGTTGAATCAAGATTCACAGATACGCAGTATTTT
CSVESRFTDTQYF
>TRBJ2-7|few|TRBV19|TRBD1
TGTGCCAGTACCTCTCCCGACGGGGACAGTACGTCCTACGAGCAGTACTTC
CASTSPDGDSTSYEQYF
>TRBJ2-2|few|TRBV7-3|TRBD2
TGTGCCAGCAGCTTAATCCAAGGACTAGGGATCCCCGGGGAGCTGTTTTTT
CASSLIQGLGIPGELFF
>TRBJ2-7|few|TRBV2|TRBD2
TGTGCCAGCAGTGAAAGAGCGGGAGGCTCCTACGAGCAGTACTTC
CASSERAGGSYEQYF